These 13 T cell receptor beta chains share one sample of origin, sequenced in a study of T cells after yellow fever vaccination. Via MiXCR, TCRdb re-called the 5' RACE reads, giving one row per CDR3 protein. The sample carries about 300,000 distinct CDR3 sequences, roughly 8.7% recorded once. The sample was CD4+ T cells sorted from PBMCs, taken 5 days after the yellow fever booster vaccination. The receptor source for this set is a man aged 18 to 35 who received the YFV17D yellow fever vaccine.

This clonotype was seen repeatedly, ten times or more. The V call is TRBV12-3 or TRBV12-4, the J call TRBJ1-1; D gene uncertain. The CDR3 contains 15 residues. Trimming took 5 bases from V and 0 from J, leaving 13 bases between them. The CDR3 region has the DNA TGTGCCAGCAGTCCTCCCACGCATCTGAACACTGAAGCTTTCTTT. Translation: CASSPPTHLNTEAFF.

The V call is TRBV29-1, the J call TRBJ2-1; the match to TRBD2 covers 11 bases. Trimming cost V 4 bases and J 4 bases; bases outside gene matches: 6. Germline values: CDR1 SQVTM, CDR2 ANQGSEA. The CDR3 loop spans 15 amino acids. The CDR3 DNA follows: TGCAGCGTTGCATTGATAGCGGGGGGGTACAATGAGCAGTTCTTC. Residues: CSVALIAGGYNEQFF.

The chain has TRBV5-4 and TRBJ1-2; D uncertain. Trimming pared 0 bases from V and 4 bases from J, leaving 10 bases between. CDR3 length: 14 residues. Germline CDR1 SGHNT, CDR2 YYREEE (reference sequence). This chain's CDR3 is CASSLAGPRYGYTF. The CDR3 DNA is TGTGCCAGCAGCTTGGCAGGCCCGCGCTATGGCTACACCTTC.

This clonotype was seen more than once but under ten times. This chain connects TRBV9 to TRBJ2-3, with TRBD1 as a possible D gene (5 bases). V shed 0 bases and J shed 2 bases, with 13 bases lying between them. CDR3 size: 16 residues. Germline values: CDR1 SGDLS, CDR2 YYNGEE. The CDR3 DNA reads as TGTGCCAGCAGCGTAGATCGGTCAGGGCCCACAGATACGCAGTATTTT. Translating gives CASSVDRSGPTDTQYF.

This clonotype was seen a few times. The V gene is TRBV2, the J gene TRBJ2-2; 7 positions match TRBD2. Germline CDR1 reads SNHLY; CDR2 reads FYNNEI. V lost 7 bases, J lost 9 bases, and 14 bases stayed unmatched. This CDR3 contains 15 residues. The CDR3 sequence is CASTNRDGRNRELFF. DNA of the CDR3: TGTGCCAGCACGAACCGGGACGGGAGGAACCGGGAGCTGTTTTTT.

This chain connects TRBV13 to TRBJ1-1; D is undetermined. The V gene's germline CDR1 is PRHDT and CDR2 FYEKMQ (reference sequence). The length of the CDR3 is 13 residues. The V gene lost 4 bases and the J gene lost 4 bases, with 10 bases spanning the gap. CDR3 nucleotide sequence: TGTGCCAGCAGCTCGTGGGGATCCACTGAAGCTTTCTTT. Translation: CASSSWGSTEAFF. Full variable domain (rest looked up from reference TRBV13 and TRBJ1-1): AAGVIQSPRHLIKEKRETATLKCYPIPRHDTVYWYQQGPGQDPQFLISFYEKMQSDKGSIPDRFSAQQFSDYHSELNMSSLELGDSALYFCASSSWGSTEAFFGQGTRLTVV.

As for this clonotype: A much larger clone is a single base away; this may be a read error. The genes are TRBV4-2 and TRBJ2-5, with 7 bases identical to TRBD2. Looked up from germline, CDR1 is LGHNA and CDR2 is YNFKEQ. The CDR3 runs to 15 residues. V shed 4 bases, J shed 3 bases, and the junction held 8 bases outside the gene matches. CDR3 sequence reads: CASSPSGALEETQYF. CDR3 in DNA: TGTGCCAGCAGCCCGAGCGGGGCCCTAGAAGAGACCCAGTACTTC.

V is TRBV7-2 and J is TRBJ2-1; 7 nucleotides match TRBD1. Trimming cost V 0 bases and J 4 bases; bases outside gene matches: 9. The CDR3 is 17 amino acids. Looked up from germline, CDR1 is SGHTA and CDR2 is FQGNSA. The chain's CDR3 is CASSLAHGRGSYNEQFF. CDR3 DNA: TGTGCCAGCAGCTTAGCGCACGGCAGGGGGTCGTACAATGAGCAGTTCTTC.

The V call is TRBV10-3, the J call TRBJ1-2, with D possibly matching TRBD1 (5 bases). Trimming took 4 bases from V and 4 from J, leaving 10 bases between them. This CDR3 region has 13 residues. CDR1 and CDR2 (germline): ENHRY, SYGVKD. This CDR3 is CAISGTGLYGYTF. The CDR3 nucleotides are TGTGCCATCAGTGGAACGGGGCTCTATGGCTACACCTTC.

This clonotype was picked up a small number of times. The rearrangement uses TRBV7-3 and TRBJ2-2, with 8 bases lining up with TRBD1. The CDR3 is made up of 20 amino acids. V was pared by 3 bases and J by 4 bases, with 19 bases of the junction left unmatched. Germline V gene data show CDR1 as SGHTA and CDR2 as FQGTGA. DNA of the CDR3: TGTGCCAGCAGCTTGACGATTTCAGGGGGCATTAAGTCGGGCACCGGGGAGCTGTTTTTT. It yields the protein CASSLTISGGIKSGTGELFF.

The rearrangement uses TRBV28 and TRBJ2-7, with 8 positions matching TRBD1. CDR1 MDHEN and CDR2 SYDVKM come from the germline V gene. V shed 7 bases and J 2 bases; nucleotides not matched to a gene: 7. The CDR3 is 14 residues long. CDR3 DNA sequence: TGTGCCAGCACCTACGGACAGGGAACCTACGAGCAGTACTTC. Residues: CASTYGQGTYEQYF.

This clonotype was recorded at least ten times. V is TRBV28 and J is TRBJ2-4, with D possibly being TRBD1 (5 bases). Trimming took 4 bases from V and 0 from J, leaving 16 bases between them. The germline V gene has CDR1 MDHEN and CDR2 SYDVKM. The CDR3 spans 17 residues. The CDR3, as DNA: TGTGCCAGCAGTTCCTCCAGACAGAAACTAGCCAAAAACATTCAGTACTTC. This sequence encodes CASSSSRQKLAKNIQYF.

This clonotype was seen repeatedly, ten times or more. V gene TRBV4-1 combines with J gene TRBJ2-7, with 7 bases matching TRBD2. The junction had 11 bases not matched to a gene; V was cut back by 0 bases and J by 0 bases. CDR3 length: 18 residues. The germline V gene has CDR1 MGHRA and CDR2 YSYEKL. CDR3: CASSQESGAEFSSYEQYF. The CDR3, as DNA: TGCGCCAGCAGCCAAGAGAGCGGGGCCGAATTCAGCTCCTACGAGCAGTACTTC.